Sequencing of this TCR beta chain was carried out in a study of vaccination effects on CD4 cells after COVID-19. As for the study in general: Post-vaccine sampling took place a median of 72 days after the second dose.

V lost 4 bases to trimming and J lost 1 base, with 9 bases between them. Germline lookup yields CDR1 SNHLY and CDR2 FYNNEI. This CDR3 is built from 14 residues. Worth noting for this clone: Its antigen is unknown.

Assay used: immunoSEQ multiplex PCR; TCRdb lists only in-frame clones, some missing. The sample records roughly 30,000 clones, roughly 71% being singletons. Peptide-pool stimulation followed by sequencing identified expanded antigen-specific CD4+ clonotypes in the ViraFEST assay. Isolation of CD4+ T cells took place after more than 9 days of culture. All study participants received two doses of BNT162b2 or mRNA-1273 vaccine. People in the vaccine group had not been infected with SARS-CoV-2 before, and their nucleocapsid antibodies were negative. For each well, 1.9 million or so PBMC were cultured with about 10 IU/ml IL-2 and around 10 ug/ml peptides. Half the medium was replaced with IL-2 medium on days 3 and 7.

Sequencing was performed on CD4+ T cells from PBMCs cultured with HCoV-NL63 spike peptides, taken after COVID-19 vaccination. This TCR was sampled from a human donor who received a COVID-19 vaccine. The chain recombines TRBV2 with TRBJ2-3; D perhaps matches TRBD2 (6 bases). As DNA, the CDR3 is TGTGCCAGCAGTGGGTCTAGCGGCACAGATACGCAGTATTTT. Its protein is CASSGSSGTDTQYF.